Shown below are 12 T cell receptor beta chains from a single sample sequenced in a study of T cell repertoires in cytomegalovirus infection (dated by TCRdb to 2018 to 2020). Sequencing relied on an Illumina HiSeq 1500. TCRdb ran its own pipeline on the public reads, namely fastp trimming at Q25 and MiXCR clone calling, and kept in-frame beta chains. Each CDR3 protein gets just one entry, which takes the most common genes and DNA from the rows behind it. The table for this sample lists about 740,000 distinct CDR3 sequences; 35% of them were counted only once. The ten largest account for around 3% of the sample. Sequencing was done on a sample of PBMCs. These receptor sequences come from a human donor in good health (CMV status not recorded). Some clones in this sample may be carry-over from other donors' samples.

This clonotype was picked up a small number of times. The chain carries TRBV6-1 and TRBJ1-2, with D maybe TRBD1 (5 bases). V dropped 2 bases and J dropped 3 bases, with 10 bases sitting between them. CDR3 length: 14 residues. Germline assignment: CDR1 MNHNS and CDR2 SASEGT. CDR3 bases: TGTGCCAGCAGTGAATCTCAGGGATACTATGGCTACACCTTC. This encodes CASSESQGYYGYTF.

This clonotype was observed a few times. The CDR3 sequence is CASRPEDPYYYEQYF. The CDR3 bases are TGTGCCAGCAGGCCGGAGGATCCCTACTACTACGAGCAGTACTTC. This chain connects TRBV7-9 to TRBJ2-7, with a possible D match to TRBD2 (5 bases). V was cut by 6 bases and J by 3 bases, with 18 bases left in between. CDR1 is SEHNR, CDR2 FQNEAQ, per germline (reference sequence). This CDR3 is built from 15 residues.

The count of this clonotype is one. V usage is TRBV19 and J usage is TRBJ1-3, with D tentatively TRBD1 (5 bases). CDR1 is LNHDA and CDR2 is SQIVND in the germline V gene (reference sequence). The germline V and J ends were trimmed by 7 bases and 0 bases, with 16 bases remaining between them. The CDR3 has 16 amino acids. The CDR3 DNA reads TGTGCCAGTAATCGGGACGGTGCCCGCTCTGGAAACACCATATATTTT. Encoded protein: CASNRDGARSGNTIYF. The variable domain in full, completed from reference TRBV19 and TRBJ1-3, reads DGGITQSPKYLFRKEGQNVTLSCEQNLNHDAMYWYRQDPGQGLRLIYYSQIVNDFQKGDIAEGYSVSREKKESFPLTVTSAQKNPTAFYLCASNRDGARSGNTIYFGEGSWLTVV.

This chain links TRBV20-1 with TRBJ2-5; 10 bases fit TRBD2. The junction had 6 bases not matched to a gene; V was cut back by 1 base and J by 7 bases. CDR1 and CDR2 (germline): DFQATT, SNEGSKA (reference sequence). CDR3 size: 14 residues. CDR3: CSARGLAGEGTQYF. The CDR3 coding sequence is TGCAGTGCTAGAGGGCTAGCGGGAGAGGGGACCCAGTACTTC.

This clonotype has a handful of counts. V gene TRBV6-5 combines with J gene TRBJ2-4, with D possibly being TRBD1 (5 bases). V was pared by 5 bases and J by 0 bases, with 11 bases between. The CDR3 extends over 15 amino acids. Per germline, CDR1 MNHEY and CDR2 SVGAGI. CDR3 bases: TGTGCCAGCAGTCCAGACAGACTAGCCAAAAACATTCAGTACTTC. This gives the protein CASSPDRLAKNIQYF.

CDR3 region: CASSLGRTSNQPQHF. CDR3 DNA sequence: TGTGCCAGCAGCTTAGGGAGAACGAGCAATCAGCCCCAGCATTTT. This chain connects TRBV7-2 to TRBJ1-5; D is unclear. This CDR3 region has 15 residues. From germline, CDR1 is SGHTA and CDR2 FQGNSA. V lost 1 base and J lost 1, with 8 bases in between.

This clonotype was detected only a few times. The V and J genes are TRBV4-2 and TRBJ2-1, with 7 bases matching TRBD2. The CDR3 totals 14 residues. V was clipped by 3 bases and J by 5 bases; unmatched bases: 4. Germline V lookup: CDR1 LGHNA, CDR2 YNFKEQ. CDR3 bases: TGTGCCAGCAGCCATGAAGGACTAGACAATGAGCAGTTCTTC. Protein product: CASSHEGLDNEQFF.

The chain has TRBV24-1 and TRBJ2-2; TRBD1 agrees at 10 bases. Trimming removed 5 bases from V and 6 bases from J; junction bases left unmatched: 5. Germline V CDR1 and CDR2: KGHDR, SFDVKD. This CDR3 is 15 amino acids long. The CDR3, as DNA: TGTGCCACCAGTGCCGGGACAGGGGTCGCCGGGGAGCTGTTTTTT. Amino acid sequence: CATSAGTGVAGELFF.

This clonotype showed up just a few times. The gene calls are TRBV6-1 and TRBJ1-5; D is uncertain. Per the germline V gene, CDR1 is MNHNS and CDR2 is SASEGT. Trimming removed 1 base at V and 3 bases at J, with 10 bases between. The CDR3 covers 15 residues. CDR3 amino acids: CASSEGGSVNQPQHF. CDR3 DNA: TGTGCCAGCAGTGAAGGTGGAAGTGTCAATCAGCCCCAGCATTTT.

This clonotype showed up just a few times. CDR3 sequence: CSALGGGLAETSSYEQYF. The CDR3 DNA reads as TGCAGTGCCCTTGGGGGGGGACTAGCGGAGACGAGCTCCTACGAGCAGTACTTC. The rearrangement uses TRBV20-1 and TRBJ2-7, with TRBD2 matching over 11 bases. CDR1 DFQATT and CDR2 SNEGSKA come from the germline V gene (reference sequence). CDR3 length: 18 residues. V gave up 6 bases and J gave up 0 bases; unmatched junction bases: 16.

This clonotype turned up a few times. The chain combines TRBV5-5 with TRBJ1-2; 10 nucleotides match TRBD1. This CDR3 is 16 amino acids long. The germline gives CDR1 SGHKS, CDR2 YYEKEE (reference sequence). With 3 bases clipped from V and 8 bases from J, the junction kept 13 bases outside the gene matches. CDR3 loop: CASSSTPGTGVGGYTF. CDR3 nucleotides: TGTGCCAGCAGCTCCACACCCGGGACAGGGGTGGGGGGCTACACCTTC.

This clonotype was seen many times. The chain is built from TRBV29-1 and TRBJ1-1, with a weak D call TRBD1 (6 bases). The length of the CDR3 is 15 residues. CDR1 and CDR2 from the germline V gene are SQVTM and ANQGSEA. Trimming stripped 6 bases from V and 1 base from J, with 18 bases between. DNA for the CDR3: TGCAGCGTGCCTGCGGAGGACAGCCCGAACACTGAAGCTTTCTTT. Its translation is CSVPAEDSPNTEAFF. Using reference TRBV29-1 and TRBJ1-1 for the parts outside the CDR3, the full variable domain is SAVISQKPSRDICQRGTSLTIQCQVDSQVTMMFWYRQQPGQSLTLIATANQGSEATYESGFVIDKFPISRPNLTFSTLTVSNMSPEDSSIYLCSVPAEDSPNTEAFFGQGTRLTVV.